Below are 31 T cell receptor beta chains sequenced from a single sample in a study of blood T cells in healthy people across ages. Primers used in a second PCR of roughly 6 to 12 cycles were a sample-barcoded 5' primer and a J-beta primer mix. TCRdb redid the calling of the 5' RACE reads with MiXCR, one entry per CDR3 protein. The repertoire holds 1.5 million to 2 million distinct CDR3 sequences, with about 39% as singletons. The material sequenced was blood. The origin of the receptors is a human donor in good health.

In its sample, this clonotype was seen once. V gene TRBV13 combines with J gene TRBJ2-1, with 8 positions matching TRBD2. CDR3 length: 15 residues. Germline V gene sequence: CDR1 PRHDT, CDR2 FYEKMQ (reference sequence). V gave up 5 bases and J gave up 5 bases; unmatched junction bases: 8. The CDR3 region is CASSLRAGADNEQFF. As DNA, the CDR3 is TGTGCCAGCAGCCTTCGAGCGGGGGCCGACAATGAGCAGTTCTTC.

A few counts support this clonotype. The chain links TRBV12-3 or TRBV12-4 to TRBJ2-3, with a possible D match to TRBD1 (5 bases). This CDR3 contains 14 residues. The V and J ends lost 8 bases and 2 bases respectively, with 14 bases between them. Here the CDR3 reads CASRKGPFTDTQYF. As DNA, the CDR3 is TGTGCCAGCCGGAAGGGGCCCTTCACAGATACGCAGTATTTT.

This chain joins TRBV15 and TRBJ1-2; 7 nucleotides align to TRBD1. Per the germline V gene, CDR1 is LNHNV and CDR2 is YYDKDF (reference sequence). CDR3 length equals 19 residues. Germline trimming cut 3 bases from V and 2 bases from J; bases unmatched to any gene: 18. The chain's CDR3 is CATSSPHDGDREANYGYTF. The CDR3, as DNA: TGTGCCACCAGCAGCCCCCACGACGGGGACAGAGAAGCAAACTATGGCTACACCTTC.

This rearrangement joins TRBV7-2 to TRBJ1-1; 8 bases map to TRBD1. The V and J ends lost 9 bases and 1 base, in that order; junction bases with no gene match: 7. This CDR3 spans 14 amino acids. Germline values: CDR1 SGHTA, CDR2 FQGNSA. The CDR3 is CASSWTGTNTEAFF. The CDR3 coding sequence is TGTGCCAGTAGTTGGACAGGGACGAACACTGAAGCTTTCTTT.

V is TRBV12-3 or TRBV12-4 and J is TRBJ2-1, with 10 positions matching TRBD1. The V and J ends lost 8 bases and 6 bases, in that order; junction bases with no gene match: 4. The CDR3 covers 13 residues. CDR3 sequence reads: CASGQGDGNEQFF. For the CDR3, the DNA is TGTGCCAGCGGACAGGGGGATGGCAATGAGCAGTTCTTC.

This clonotype showed up many times. J is TRBJ2-3 and V is TRBV29-1; no firm D call. Deletions cut 4 bases from V and 0 bases from J, with 2 bases between. The germline V gene has CDR1 SQVTM and CDR2 ANQGSEA. There are 11 residues in the CDR3. The CDR3 sequence: CSVASTDTQYF. As DNA, the CDR3 is TGCAGCGTTGCCAGCACAGATACGCAGTATTTT.

This clonotype was observed a handful of times. The chain carries TRBV11-2 and TRBJ2-1, with 14 bases identical to TRBD2. The junction had 4 bases not matched to a gene; V was cut back by 5 bases and J by 10 bases. Germline values: CDR1 SGHAT, CDR2 FQNNGV. This CDR3 contains 14 residues. In DNA form, the CDR3 reads TGTGCCAGCAGCCCGGGACTAGCGGGGGCCGAGCAGTTCTTC. This encodes CASSPGLAGAEQFF.

Details on this clonotype: This may be a read error, as it is one base from a much larger clone. The conserved final phenylalanine or tryptophan is absent from the CDR3, which likely points to a read error. The rearrangement links TRBV7-9 to TRBJ2-6; D is possibly TRBD1 or TRBD2 (6 bases each). V shed 2 bases and J shed 1 base, with 9 bases lying between them. From germline, CDR1 is SEHNR and CDR2 FQNEAQ (reference sequence). This CDR3 is 16 amino acids long. This CDR3 is CASSLRRGSGANVLTY. The CDR3 DNA reads TGTGCCAGCAGCTTACGGAGGGGGTCTGGGGCCAACGTCCTGACTTAC.

This clonotype appeared a single time. The rearrangement uses TRBV18 and TRBJ2-6; tentatively, D is TRBD2 (6 bases). Germline assignment: CDR1 KGHSH and CDR2 LQKENI. The V and J ends lost 2 bases and 1 base respectively, with 15 bases between them. The CDR3 has 18 amino acids. CDR3 in DNA: TGTGCCAGCTCACCAGGAGGGGTGCTATTGTCTGGGGCCAACGTCCTGACTTTC. Translated, it gives CASSPGGVLLSGANVLTF.

The V gene is TRBV12-3 or TRBV12-4, the J gene TRBJ1-1, with D perhaps TRBD1 (6 bases). Deletions cut 7 bases from V and 7 bases from J, with 13 bases between. This CDR3 comprises 12 residues. The CDR3 DNA reads as TGTGCCAGCACCCTATCAGGGGTTGAAGCTTTCTTT. Its protein is CASTLSGVEAFF.

This clonotype was found a few times. The chain has TRBV4-2 and TRBJ2-1; D may correspond to TRBD1 or TRBD2 (5 bases each). Germline V CDR1 and CDR2: LGHNA, YNFKEQ. This CDR3 is 16 amino acids long. The V end lost 0 bases, the J end lost 8 bases, and 17 bases lay between the germline ends. CDR3 loop: CASSQDPSSLGDEQFF. CDR3 in DNA: TGTGCCAGCAGCCAAGATCCTAGCTCCTTGGGGGATGAGCAGTTCTTC.

The chain uses TRBV29-1 and TRBJ1-4; D gene ambiguous. The ends were cut back, 1 base at V and 8 bases at J, with 20 bases in the middle. CDR1 and CDR2 (germline): SQVTM, ANQGSEA. CDR3 size: 16 residues. Here the CDR3 reads CSVEGVPGKEGEKLFF. CDR3 DNA sequence: TGCAGCGTTGAAGGGGTCCCGGGGAAGGAGGGAGAAAAACTGTTTTTT.

This clonotype was recorded a few times. The chain employs TRBV5-4 and TRBJ2-1; 9 nucleotides align to TRBD1. The CDR3 is made up of 14 amino acids. The trim removed 3 bases at V and 9 bases at J, leaving 7 bases unmatched. Germline assignment: CDR1 SGHNT and CDR2 YYREEE (reference sequence). CDR3: CASSSGQGVTEQFF. The CDR3 DNA reads TGTGCCAGCAGCTCGGGACAGGGAGTAACTGAGCAGTTCTTC.

Here the CDR3 DNA reads TGCAGTGCTTCCCGGACAGGGAGCTCCTACGAGCAGTACTTC. It is translated as CSASRTGSSYEQYF. V is TRBV20-1 and J is TRBJ2-7; 8 nucleotides agree with TRBD1. The CDR3 has 14 amino acids. The trim removed 5 bases at V and 0 bases at J, leaving 6 bases unmatched. Germline-derived CDR1 and CDR2 are DFQATT and SNEGSKA (reference sequence).

The chain couples TRBV3-1 to TRBJ2-5, with unresolved D. The CDR3 totals 13 residues. Trimming took 3 bases from V and 5 from J, leaving 10 bases between them. Per the germline V gene, CDR1 is LGHDT and CDR2 is YNNKEL (reference sequence). In DNA, the CDR3 is TGTGCCAGCAGCCATCTTTTGAGGGAGACCCAGTACTTC. Its translation is CASSHLLRETQYF.

This clonotype showed up just a few times. The V call is TRBV29-1, the J call TRBJ1-2, with a tentative D call TRBD1 (6 bases). Trimming left V 0 bases short and J 6 bases short, with 14 bases between. The CDR3 is made up of 14 amino acids. The germline V gene has CDR1 SQVTM and CDR2 ANQGSEA. This chain's CDR3 is CSVEDRAGVDGYTF. In nucleotides, the CDR3 is TGCAGCGTTGAAGATCGAGCAGGGGTGGATGGCTACACCTTC.

In its sample, this clonotype was seen a few times. The V call is TRBV6-2 or TRBV6-3, the J call TRBJ1-2; D is possibly TRBD1 (6 bases). The CDR3 length is 15 residues. CDR1 is MNHEY and CDR2 is SVGEGT in the germline V gene. V lost 6 bases, J lost 4 bases, and 18 bases lay in between. The CDR3: CASSRYETGPYGYTF. CDR3 DNA: TGTGCCAGCAGCCGCTATGAGACAGGACCCTATGGCTACACCTTC.

The CDR3 loop reads CASSIDRGNYEQYF. The DNA for the CDR3 is TGTGCCAGCAGCATAGACAGGGGCAACTACGAGCAGTACTTC. The rearrangement links TRBV7-2 to TRBJ2-7, with 8 nucleotides matching TRBD1. This CDR3 comprises 14 residues. CDR1 is SGHTA and CDR2 is FQGNSA in the germline V gene. After removal of 5 bases from V and 3 bases from J, the junction contained 6 bases not matched to a gene.

This rearrangement joins TRBV20-1 to TRBJ2-3; 9 bases align to TRBD2. CDR1 is DFQATT and CDR2 is SNEGSKA in the germline V gene (reference sequence). This CDR3 is built from 14 residues. Trimming at V came to 5 bases and at J to 3 bases, leaving 6 bases not matched to a gene. DNA of the CDR3: TGCAGTGCTCCGCGGGGGGGCATGACAGATACGCAGTATTTT. Its protein is CSAPRGGMTDTQYF.

This clonotype was recorded a few times. J is TRBJ2-1 and V is TRBV20-1; 9 positions match TRBD1. The CDR3 spans 15 residues. The germline gives CDR1 DFQATT, CDR2 SNEGSKA (reference sequence). J gave up 2 bases and V 6 bases, and 8 bases lay outside the gene matches. The CDR3: CSAKSRTGAYNEQFF. In nucleotides, the CDR3 is TGCAGTGCAAAATCGAGGACAGGGGCCTACAATGAGCAGTTCTTC.

The sample holds a few counts of this clonotype. The chain employs TRBV10-3 and TRBJ2-7; D ambiguous. Germline V CDR1 and CDR2: ENHRY, SYGVKD. Deletions cut 10 bases from V and 4 bases from J, with 17 bases between. The CDR3 is 13 amino acids. CDR3 in amino acids: CATLVELTYEQYF. The CDR3 coding sequence is TGTGCCACCTTAGTGGAGTTAACATACGAGCAGTACTTC.

The V gene is TRBV28, the J gene TRBJ1-4; 8 positions agree with TRBD1. The CDR3 runs to 13 residues. Per germline, CDR1 MDHEN and CDR2 SYDVKM. The J segment lost 8 bases and the V segment lost 8 bases, leaving 7 bases of the junction unmatched. CDR3 bases: TGTGCCAGCGCCTCGGGACAGGAAGAAAAACTGTTTTTT. Its protein is CASASGQEEKLFF. Full variable domain (outside the CDR3, taken from reference TRBV28 and TRBJ1-4): DVKVTQSSRYLVKRTGEKVFLECVQDMDHENMFWYRQDPGLGLRLIYFSYDVKMKEKGDIPEGYSVSREKKERFSLILESASTNQTSMYLCASASGQEEKLFFGSGTQLSVL.

This clonotype was recorded many times. The V and J genes are TRBV20-1 and TRBJ1-2; D gene ambiguous. Germline lookup yields CDR1 DFQATT and CDR2 SNEGSKA (reference sequence). Trimming took off 5 bases at V and 0 bases at J, with 4 bases between the two ends. This CDR3 is built from 11 residues. In DNA form, the CDR3 reads TGCAGTGCTGGGACTAACTATGGCTACACCTTC. It is translated as CSAGTNYGYTF.

In regard to this clonotype: Possible read error: a much larger clone is one base away. The V gene is TRBV20-1, the J gene TRBJ2-5; D is unresolved. The V gene's germline CDR1 is DFQATT and CDR2 SNEGSKA (reference sequence). V gave up 3 bases and J gave up 5 bases, with 4 bases separating them. The CDR3 extends over 10 amino acids. The CDR3 DNA reads as TGCAGTGCTAGTTGGGAGACCCAGTACTTC. Protein product: CSASWETQYF.

This clonotype was seen only a few times. The chain links TRBV29-1 to TRBJ2-3; 11 bases match TRBD1. The V gene's germline CDR1 is SQVTM and CDR2 ANQGSEA. With V trimmed by 7 bases and J by 3 bases, 3 bases remained unmatched. The CDR3 is 13 residues long. The CDR3 region is CSAWDRGTDTQYF. The CDR3 DNA follows: TGCAGCGCCTGGGACAGGGGGACAGATACGCAGTATTTT.

The gene calls are TRBV9 and TRBJ2-3; 11 bases are a match to TRBD2. The V gene's germline CDR1 is SGDLS and CDR2 YYNGEE. The CDR3 is made up of 17 amino acids. V shed 2 bases, J shed 1 base, and the junction held 6 bases outside the gene matches. CDR3: CASSVALAGGGTDTQYF. The CDR3 DNA reads as TGTGCCAGCAGCGTCGCTCTAGCGGGGGGTGGCACAGATACGCAGTATTTT. The full variable domain, completed using reference TRBV9 and TRBJ2-3, is DSGVTQTPKHLITATGQRVTLRCSPRSGDLSVYWYQQSLDQGLQFLIQYYNGEERAKGNILERFSAQQFPDLHSELNLSSLELGDSALYFCASSVALAGGGTDTQYFGPGTRLTVL.

This clonotype was seen at least ten times. This chain links TRBV5-1 with TRBJ2-1; D may correspond to TRBD1 or TRBD2 (5 bases each). Trimming cost V 2 bases and J 4 bases, with 13 bases left between them. The germline gives CDR1 SGHRS, CDR2 YFSETQ. The CDR3 contains 15 residues. This CDR3 reads CASSLPGPRYNEQFF. The CDR3 region has the DNA TGCGCCAGCAGCTTACCGGGACCGCGATACAATGAGCAGTTCTTC.

The genes are TRBV4-3 and TRBJ2-1; TRBD1 might be the D (6 bases). The CDR3 runs 13 residues. Trimming left V 2 bases short and J 8 bases short, with 10 bases between. Germline CDR1 LGHNA, CDR2 YSLEER. The CDR3 region is CASSQNRVDEQFF. The CDR3 nucleotides are TGCGCCAGCAGCCAAAACAGGGTCGATGAGCAGTTCTTC.

The rearrangement joins TRBV27 to TRBJ2-7, with TRBD1 matching 7 bases. This CDR3 region has 13 residues. Germline V CDR1 and CDR2: MNHEY, SMNVEV (reference sequence). The J segment lost 3 bases and the V segment lost 8 bases, leaving 7 bases of the junction unmatched. The CDR3 reads CASAMGQNYEQYF. CDR3 coding DNA: TGTGCCAGCGCCATGGGACAGAACTACGAGCAGTACTTC.

This rearrangement joins TRBV11-1 to TRBJ2-4; TRBD1 or TRBD2 may be the D gene (5 bases each). The J call may be in error: the DNA end matches TRBJ2-7 better. CDR1 and CDR2 from the germline V gene are SGHAT and FQDESV (reference sequence). The CDR3 is 16 residues long. The CDR3, as DNA: TGTGCCAGCAGCGTAACCGGGACGGCCAGTTCCTACGAGCAGTACTTC. Translation: CASSVTGTASSYEQYF.

The chain is built from TRBV12-3 or TRBV12-4 and TRBJ2-1; 9 nucleotides line up with TRBD1. The CDR3 covers 15 residues. V lost 2 bases to trimming and J lost 8 bases; unmatched junction nucleotides: 7. CDR3 sequence reads: CASSLNRGLWDEQFF. The CDR3 coding sequence is TGTGCCAGCAGTTTAAACAGGGGGCTGTGGGATGAGCAGTTCTTC.